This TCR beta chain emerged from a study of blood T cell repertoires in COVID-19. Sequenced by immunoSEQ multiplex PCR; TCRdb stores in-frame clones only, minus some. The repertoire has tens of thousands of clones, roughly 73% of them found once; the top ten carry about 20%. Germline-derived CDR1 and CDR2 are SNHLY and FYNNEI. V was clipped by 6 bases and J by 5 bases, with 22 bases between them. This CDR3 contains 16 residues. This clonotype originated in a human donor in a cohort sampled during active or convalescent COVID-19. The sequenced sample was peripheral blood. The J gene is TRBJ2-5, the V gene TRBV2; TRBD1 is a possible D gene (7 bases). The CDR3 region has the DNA TGTGCCAGCAGCCTTAGACAGGGAGGATTCGGGGAGACCCAGTACTTC. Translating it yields CASSLRQGGFGETQYF.